The clone carrying this T cell receptor (beta chain) was observed a few times. This sample was taken from a study of neoadjuvant anti-PD-1 for oral cavity cancer. Clones were sequenced by immunoSEQ multiplex PCR, and TCRdb holds only the in-frame ones, with some missing. The data show about 14,000 clones, approximately 70% seen once. The TCR sequence derives from a person between 40 and 85 years old with oral cavity squamous cell carcinoma. This specimen was PBMCs, taken before nivolumab (anti-PD-1) treatment.

DNA for the CDR3: TGTGCCAGCAGTTTGCGCAGGCCTAGCAATCAGCCCCAGCATTTT. Its translation is CASSLRRPSNQPQHF. The chain links TRBV27 to TRBJ1-5; D gene uncertain. The CDR3 is 15 residues long. Germline-derived CDR1 and CDR2 are MNHEY and SMNVEV (reference sequence). Trimming removed 3 bases at V and 0 bases at J, with 9 bases between.